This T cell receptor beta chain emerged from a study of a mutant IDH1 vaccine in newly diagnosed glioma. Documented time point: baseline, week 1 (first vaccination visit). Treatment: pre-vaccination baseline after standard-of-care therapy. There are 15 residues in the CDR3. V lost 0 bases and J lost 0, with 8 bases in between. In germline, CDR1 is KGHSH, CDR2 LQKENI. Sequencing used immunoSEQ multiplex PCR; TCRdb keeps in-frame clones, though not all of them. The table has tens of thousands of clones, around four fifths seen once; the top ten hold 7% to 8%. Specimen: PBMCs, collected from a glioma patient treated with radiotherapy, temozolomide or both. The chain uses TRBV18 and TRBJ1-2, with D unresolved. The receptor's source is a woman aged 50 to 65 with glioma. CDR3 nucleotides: TGTGCCAGCTCACCACCGGCAGCCACTAACTATGGCTACACCTTC. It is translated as CASSPPAATNYGYTF.